This T cell receptor beta chain was identified in a study of regulatory dendritic cells for organ transplantation. The overall study: Regulatory dendritic cells were monocyte-derived, receiving vitamin D3 on days 0 and 4 and IL-10 on day 4.

Comments on this clone: Antigen: not known.

Study findings and constraints: Naive CD4+ and CD8+ repertoires were highly diverse; memory CD8+ was most oligoclonal. Of resting T cell subsets, memory CD8+ had the most alloreactive clonotypes.

V gave up 0 bases and J gave up 6 bases, with 15 bases separating them. Germline V gives CDR1 SGDLS, CDR2 YYNGEE. The CDR3 loop spans 15 amino acids. Sorted subsets were CFSE-labeled and cultured about 5 days with allogeneic dendritic cells. FACS sorted CD4+ or CD8+ T cells into CD45RA+ naive and CD45RO+ memory. The repertoire was sequenced with immunoSEQ multiplex PCR; TCRdb's copy has only in-frame clones and lacks some. The repertoire holds about 21,000 clones, with roughly 88% as singletons. The sequenced sample consisted of naive CD4+ T cells from blood cultured with regulatory dendritic cells. The subset here: CD45RA+ naive T cells. This sequence originates from a human donor in good health. The chain links TRBV9 to TRBJ1-2, with a weak D call TRBD1 (5 bases). The CDR3 is CASSVEVRGGNGYTF. CDR3 sequence (DNA): TGTGCCAGCAGCGTAGAGGTCCGGGGCGGGAATGGCTACACCTTC.